Following are 28 T cell receptor beta chains from one sample sequenced in a study of memory B cells and T cells in multiple sclerosis. After stimulus-free culture, autoproliferating CFSE-dim and non-proliferating CFSE-high T cells were sequenced separately. Roughly 5x10^7 CFSE-labeled PBMCs were cultured 7 days unstimulated, then replicate wells were pooled. These receptors have no known antigen. Method: immunoSEQ multiplex PCR; TCRdb's copy keeps in-frame clones and lacks some. The data show around 50,000 clones, over 70% seen once. The sample comprised PBMCs from blood kept in culture. These receptors all stem from a human donor with multiple sclerosis.

The rearrangement joins TRBV7-9 to TRBJ1-1; D remains ambiguous. Per the germline V gene, CDR1 is SEHNR and CDR2 is FQNEAQ (reference sequence). This CDR3 spans 11 amino acids. V shed 4 bases and J shed 4 bases, with 4 bases lying between them. The CDR3 nucleotides are TGTGCCAGCAGCTCGAGCACTGAAGCTTTCTTT. Protein: CASSSSTEAFF.

The chain uses TRBV29-1 and TRBJ1-1; no definite D call. In germline, CDR1 is SQVTM, CDR2 ANQGSEA. The CDR3 has 11 amino acids. With 8 bases removed from V and 0 bases from J, the gap between germline ends came to 7 bases. CDR3 in amino acids: CSPRMNTEAFF. As DNA, the CDR3 is TGCAGCCCCAGAATGAACACTGAAGCTTTCTTT.

The rearrangement links TRBV6-6 to TRBJ1-2; D call uncertain. This CDR3 is 14 amino acids long. The germline V gene has CDR1 MNHNY and CDR2 SVGAGI (reference sequence). Trimming shortened V by 7 bases and J by 2 bases, and 14 bases separated the two germline ends. This chain's CDR3 is CASIGLGGNYGYTF. The CDR3 DNA sequence: TGTGCCAGCATTGGACTCGGAGGGAACTATGGCTACACCTTC.

The chain couples TRBV6-5 to TRBJ1-5, with unresolved D. There are 13 residues in the CDR3. V was shortened by 0 bases and J by 15 bases, with 15 bases between the two germline ends. Per germline, CDR1 MNHEY and CDR2 SVGAGI. The CDR3 nucleotides are TGTGCCAGCAGTTACTCGAAGGGTTATCCCGTGCATTTT. Translated, it gives CASSYSKGYPVHF.

The CDR3 sequence is CASSLGGRSAYGYTF. The CDR3 DNA reads as TGTGCCAGCAGCTTAGGGGGGAGGTCAGCCTATGGCTACACCTTC. The V and J genes are TRBV7-9 and TRBJ1-2, with D possibly matching TRBD1 (5 bases). V was shortened by 1 base and J by 4 bases, with 13 bases between the two germline ends. Germline CDR1 is SEHNR and CDR2 is FQNEAQ (reference sequence). The CDR3 runs 15 residues.

The V call is TRBV29-1, the J call TRBJ2-1; tentative D call: TRBD2 (6 bases). The CDR3 covers 15 residues. V was clipped by 4 bases and J by 3 bases, with 16 bases between them. Germline CDR1 and CDR2: SQVTM and ANQGSEA. CDR3 sequence reads: CSVASGVALYNEQFF. CDR3 DNA sequence: TGCAGCGTTGCATCGGGGGTGGCCCTCTACAATGAGCAGTTCTTC.

This chain uses TRBV30 with TRBJ1-1; D not resolved. V was pared by 0 bases and J by 1 base, with 9 bases between. Germline CDR1 is GTSNPN and CDR2 is SVGIG (reference sequence). This CDR3 spans 14 amino acids. The CDR3 region is CAWSVRRGNTEAFF. The CDR3 DNA sequence: TGTGCCTGGAGTGTTAGGAGAGGGAACACTGAAGCTTTCTTT.

This chain uses TRBV6-6 with TRBJ2-7; maybe TRBD1 (6 bases). Trimming removed 5 bases at V and 3 bases at J, with 14 bases between. This CDR3 contains 14 residues. The germline CDR1 and CDR2 sequences are MNHNY and SVGAGI (reference sequence). The CDR3 reads CASSPHGQRYEQYF. CDR3 coding DNA: TGTGCCAGCAGTCCCCACGGACAGCGCTACGAGCAGTACTTC.

V and J are TRBV4-1 and TRBJ1-2, with no clear D. V lost 6 bases and J 6 bases, leaving 20 bases between the germline ends. Germline values: CDR1 MGHRA, CDR2 YSYEKL. CDR3 length: 15 residues. The CDR3 here is CASRQSPQNSHGYTF. The CDR3 region has the DNA TGCGCCAGCAGACAGTCACCTCAAAATTCACATGGCTACACCTTC.

The chain links TRBV19 to TRBJ2-1; D gene unclear. Trimming left V 10 bases short and J 0 bases short, with 16 bases between. In germline, CDR1 is LNHDA, CDR2 SQIVND (reference sequence). The CDR3 covers 15 residues. CDR3 nucleotide sequence: TGTGCCACCCAACCCTTTCAGAGCTCCTACAATGAGCAGTTCTTC. Its translation is CATQPFQSSYNEQFF.

V usage is TRBV28 and J usage is TRBJ1-1; D unclear. CDR1 and CDR2 from the germline V gene are MDHEN and SYDVKM. This CDR3 spans 12 amino acids. V was pared by 4 bases and J by 2 bases, with 5 bases between. CDR3 in amino acids: CASSSINTEAFF. The CDR3 DNA follows: TGTGCCAGCAGTTCGATTAACACTGAAGCTTTCTTT. Looking up the rest from reference TRBV28 and TRBJ1-1 gives the full variable domain: DVKVTQSSRYLVKRTGEKVFLECVQDMDHENMFWYRQDPGLGLRLIYFSYDVKMKEKGDIPEGYSVSREKKERFSLILESASTNQTSMYLCASSSINTEAFFGQGTRLTVV.

This clone turned up a few times. The chain recombines TRBV7-9 with TRBJ2-5, with D perhaps matching TRBD2 (5 bases). The germline CDR1 and CDR2 sequences are SEHNR and FQNEAQ (reference sequence). Trimming removed 0 bases at V and 5 bases at J, with 10 bases between. CDR3 length equals 14 residues. The CDR3 spells CASSLAGVGETQYF. CDR3 sequence (DNA): TGTGCCAGCAGCTTAGCCGGGGTGGGTGAGACCCAGTACTTC.

The chain uses TRBV20-1 and TRBJ1-5, with D maybe TRBD1 (5 bases). Trimming shortened V by 5 bases and J by 11 bases, and 13 bases separated the two germline ends. CDR1 and CDR2 from the germline V gene are DFQATT and SNEGSKA (reference sequence). This CDR3 has 11 residues. CDR3 region: CSAGGRGAQHF. DNA of the CDR3: TGCAGTGCTGGGGGTAGGGGCGCCCAGCATTTT.

The V gene is TRBV5-1, the J gene TRBJ2-7; D ambiguous. This CDR3 region has 14 residues. The germline V gene encodes CDR1 SGHRS and CDR2 YFSETQ. V lost 3 bases, J lost 4 bases, and 14 bases lay in between. This CDR3 reads CASSSSLDGYEQYF. The CDR3 region has the DNA TGCGCCAGCAGCTCCTCATTAGACGGGTACGAGCAGTACTTC.

The V call is TRBV27, the J call TRBJ2-3, with D unclear. The CDR3 is made up of 11 amino acids. The V gene's germline CDR1 is MNHEY and CDR2 SMNVEV (reference sequence). V was cut by 9 bases and J by 2 bases, with 6 bases left in between. The CDR3 protein is CASRYTDTQYF. The CDR3, as DNA: TGTGCCAGTAGGTACACAGATACGCAGTATTTT.

V and J are TRBV6-4 and TRBJ2-7; unclear D gene. V lost 2 bases to trimming and J lost 2 bases, with 16 bases between them. The V gene's germline CDR1 is MRHNA and CDR2 SNTAGT. The CDR3 length is 16 residues. CDR3: CASSDPEPRFTYEQYF. CDR3 bases: TGTGCCAGCAGTGACCCTGAGCCCAGATTTACCTACGAGCAGTACTTC.

This CDR3 reads CASSPPGHRSGNTIYF. The CDR3 region has the DNA TGTGCCAGCAGCCCCCCGGGACACCGATCTGGAAACACCATATATTTT. The V gene is TRBV5-6, the J gene TRBJ1-3; TRBD1 is a possible D gene (6 bases). Germline assignment: CDR1 SGHDT and CDR2 YYEEEE. The CDR3 has 16 amino acids. Between the trimmed V and J ends, which lost 4 bases and 1 base, there was a span of 15 bases.

The V call is TRBV6-6, the J call TRBJ2-2; TRBD1 might be the D (6 bases). The CDR3 runs to 16 residues. Germline loops: CDR1 MNHNY, CDR2 SVGAGI (reference sequence). Deletions cut 2 bases from V and 0 bases from J, with 10 bases between. The DNA of the CDR3 is TGTGCCAGCAGTTACGAGGACAGTACGAACACCGGGGAGCTGTTTTTT. Translation gives CASSYEDSTNTGELFF.

DNA of the CDR3: TGTGCCAGCAGCCAGGGGCGTTCACCCCTCCACTTT. This gives the protein CASSQGRSPLHF. The V call is TRBV6-5, the J call TRBJ1-6; maybe TRBD1 (6 bases). Trimming removed 6 bases at V and 9 bases at J, with 9 bases between. Germline V gene sequence: CDR1 MNHEY, CDR2 SVGAGI. CDR3 size: 12 residues.

The rearrangement links TRBV4-1 to TRBJ1-4, with D possibly being TRBD1 (6 bases). The CDR3 totals 15 residues. V shed 1 base and J shed 6 bases, with 12 bases lying between them. Germline V gene sequence: CDR1 MGHRA, CDR2 YSYEKL. The chain's CDR3 is CASSQATPGDEKLFF. The CDR3, as DNA: TGCGCCAGCAGCCAAGCTACCCCAGGGGATGAAAAACTGTTTTTT.

This clone was recorded a few times. The V call is TRBV19, the J call TRBJ2-1, with no clear D. The CDR3 extends over 13 amino acids. CDR1 and CDR2 (germline): LNHDA, SQIVND (reference sequence). V was trimmed by 0 bases and J by 9 bases, leaving 9 bases between them. For the CDR3, the DNA is TGTGCCAGTAGTATAGACCCCTCGGGTGAGCAGTTCTTC. It yields the protein CASSIDPSGEQFF.

V is TRBV5-1 and J is TRBJ1-4; no reliable D call. Germline CDR1 SGHRS, CDR2 YFSETQ. Trimming stripped 0 bases from V and 0 bases from J, with 6 bases between. CDR3 length: 15 amino acids. This CDR3 reads CASSLGSSTNEKLFF. The CDR3 DNA follows: TGCGCCAGCAGCTTGGGCTCGTCAACTAATGAAAAACTGTTTTTT.

This CDR3 reads CASSLIGTGGVEQYF. DNA for the CDR3: TGTGCCAGCAGCTTAATTGGGACAGGGGGCGTTGAACAGTACTTC. The chain recombines TRBV7-9 with TRBJ2-7, with TRBD1 identical over 12 bases. This CDR3 is 15 amino acids long. With V trimmed by 2 bases and J by 10 bases, 9 bases remained unmatched. CDR1 SEHNR and CDR2 FQNEAQ come from the germline V gene (reference sequence).

This clone has only a few counts. The J gene is TRBJ1-6, the V gene TRBV9; D is uncertain. The CDR3 totals 16 residues. Germline assignment: CDR1 SGDLS and CDR2 YYNGEE. The germline V and J ends were trimmed by 0 bases and 3 bases, with 10 bases remaining between them. The CDR3 DNA follows: TGTGCCAGCAGCGTAGATCAGTACCTCTATAATTCACCCCTCCACTTT. Translating gives CASSVDQYLYNSPLHF.

CDR3 in DNA: TGTGCCAGTAGCAAAGCGGGGGGACAAGAGACCCAGTACTTC. Its translation is CASSKAGGQETQYF. This chain uses TRBV19 with TRBJ2-5; TRBD2 agrees at 9 bases. J lost 2 bases, V lost 6 bases, and 4 bases had no gene match. CDR1 LNHDA and CDR2 SQIVND come from the germline V gene (reference sequence). The CDR3 extends over 14 amino acids.

The gene calls are TRBV9 and TRBJ1-1; 8 bases match TRBD1. Germline values: CDR1 SGDLS, CDR2 YYNGEE. After removal of 3 bases from V and 1 base from J, the junction contained 2 bases not matched to a gene. This CDR3 region has 14 residues. For the CDR3, the DNA is TGTGCCAGCAGCGACGGACAGGGGAACACTGAAGCTTTCTTT. It yields the protein CASSDGQGNTEAFF. Filled out from reference TRBV9 and TRBJ1-1, the complete variable domain reads DSGVTQTPKHLITATGQRVTLRCSPRSGDLSVYWYQQSLDQGLQFLIQYYNGEERAKGNILERFSAQQFPDLHSELNLSSLELGDSALYFCASSDGQGNTEAFFGQGTRLTVV.

The V gene is TRBV6-1, the J gene TRBJ2-7; a weak D match, TRBD1 (5 bases). The CDR3 consists of 14 residues. The V end was cut by 6 bases, the J end by 3 bases, with 15 bases between. Germline CDR1 is MNHNS and CDR2 is SASEGT. CDR3 loop: CASSLRQQNYEQYF. DNA of the CDR3: TGTGCCAGCAGCCTCAGACAGCAAAACTACGAGCAGTACTTC.

This chain links TRBV15 with TRBJ2-1; tentatively, D is TRBD2 (5 bases). Trimming left V 6 bases short and J 5 bases short, with 11 bases between. The CDR3 consists of 13 residues. From germline, CDR1 is LNHNV and CDR2 YYDKDF (reference sequence). CDR3 nucleotide sequence: TGTGCCACCAGGCGGACTGGGGACAATGAGCAGTTCTTC. Protein product: CATRRTGDNEQFF.